The subject of this entry is one TCR beta chain. This receptor's antigen is unknown. No base quality values were provided; no much bigger clone lies one nucleotide off. One collaborating source in Seattle enrolled patients during active infection and followed them longitudinally through the course of disease. The collaborating institutions used their own protocols to collect whole blood in K2EDTA tubes. Collaborator samples were shipped for TCRbeta analysis as frozen whole blood, isolated PBMCs, or DNA extracted from either sample type. The CDR3 contains 17 residues, cysteine and phenylalanine counted. Only CDR3 DNA is held: 51 bases, read in frame from base 1. CDR1 DFQATT and CDR2 SNEGSKA were looked up in the germline V gene (reference sequence). Relative to germline, V is missing 3 bases and J is missing 1 base, with 12 bases of the junction outside any gene match. TCRbeta CDR3 regions were amplified from genomic DNA by means of the immunoSEQ Assay, a bias-controlled multiplex PCR. Regarding the original processing steps: Nucleated cell counts per sample were estimated from amplification of reference gene primers within the assay. To quantify the absolute abundance of each unique TCRbeta CDR3 rearrangement, sequence reads were collapsed and filtered. For each sample, productive Simpson clonality was calculated by taking the square root of Simpson's diversity index across productive rearrangements. TCRdb took this table from immuneACCESS and kept in-frame rearrangements with V and J called. Such tables lack part of the clones; where checked against another copy, unresolved V genes explain under half of the gap, and the rest is unexplained. That table gives V, J and clone size, and the DNA gave D and trimming. The sample table lists more than 85,000 clones, approximately 90% of them with a count of one. The ten largest clonotypes hold around 4.2% of the sample.

This record belongs to a study of blood T cell repertoires in COVID-19 (dated by TCRdb to between 2020 and 2021). In terms of the full investigation: Samples covering the acute and convalescent phases of COVID-19 were provided by collaborators in the United States, Italy and Spain. Samples came from the ongoing ImmuneRACE study (first 160 participants) plus 1,254 subjects from 6 global collaborators. Subjects who had been exposed to COVID-19, were actively infected with it, or had recovered from it provided the deeply sampled blood TCRbeta repertoires that made up the dataset. A freely available public database, intended as a resource for researchers studying the immune response to SARS-CoV-2, is where the repertoires were released. Where available, HLA class I and class II types were obtained from metadata supplied by the sample provider rather than from assay-based typing. Nearly every sample came with metadata listing a de-identified subject ID, COVID-19 status, age in years and sex. The material from the prospective study consisted of cDNA or gDNA derived from T cells, B-cell-depleted T cells, or PBMCs. The research as a whole found: Clinical and demographic metadata were provided uncurated, with the amount varying by source and participant.

The sample comprised peripheral blood. The chain joins TRBV20-1 to TRBJ1-1, and 9 junction bases match TRBD1. This sequence was found in a human donor with COVID-19, enrolled during active disease. The donor label of this sample is uncertain. This receptor has the CDR3 CSASPGTGRQGNTEAFF. The DNA sequence is given as TGCAGTGCTAGTCCCGGGACAGGGCGCCAGGGGAACACTGAAGCTTTCTTT.